The entry below gives a single T cell receptor (beta chain) sequence along with its context. Original processing notes: Counts of nucleated cells, estimated from reference gene primer amplification, were obtained. Sequencing used immunoSEQ multiplex PCR; TCRdb keeps in-frame clones, though not all of them. The D gene and trimming were derived from the DNA, and the V and J assignments and clone size from that table. The sample includes just over 90,000 clones, around 90% seen only once; the top ten take approximately 1.6%. The germline V gene has CDR1 SGHVS and CDR2 FQNEAQ. V lost 5 bases, J lost 0 bases, and 11 bases lay in between. The CDR3 runs 15 residues. This specimen comes from a study of blood T cell repertoires in COVID-19. Study background: Acute and convalescent COVID-19 specimens originated in the United States, Italy and Spain. T cells, B-cell-depleted T cells, or PBMCs supplied cDNA or gDNA.

The clonotype was recovered from a human donor with active COVID-19. The donor label of this sample is uncertain. The V call is TRBV7-8, the J call TRBJ1-5; D gene unclear. The source material was peripheral blood. This CDR3 is CASSQNRDSNQPQHF. CDR3 nucleotides: TGTGCCAGCAGCCAGAACCGGGATAGCAATCAGCCCCAGCATTTT.